This TCR beta chain was sequenced for a study of CD8 T cells in ankylosing spondylitis. CDR3 length: 16 residues. The germline CDR1 and CDR2 sequences are MGHRA and YSYEKL. The ends lost 5 bases at V and 4 bases at J; junction bases unmatched: 13. Study-level results: For ankylosing spondylitis blood, a TCR beta motif of eight or nine highly homologous variants appeared characteristic. Disease-linked clones bore a CD8+ phenotype, appearing relatively rarely in peripheral blood.

This clonotype was found a few times. Its antigen is unknown. Library preparation for TCR beta used quantitative 5'-RACE with molecular barcodes. TCRdb re-called the 5' RACE reads with MiXCR, one entry per CDR3 protein. The table has around 340,000 distinct CDR3 sequences, 20% seen once. The sample was blood, either unsorted or a sorted T cell fraction (not recorded which). This sequence joins TRBV4-1 and TRBJ1-2; 7 bases are a match to TRBD1. The clonotype originates from a male donor with ankylosing spondylitis or in good health (not recorded which). CDR3 residues: CASSEQPGQSLYGYTF. CDR3 DNA sequence: TGCGCCAGCAGCGAACAACCGGGACAGAGCCTCTATGGCTACACCTTC.